Each of the 21 T cell receptor beta chains below was sequenced from the same sample in a study of shared clonotypes between healthy human individuals. TCRdb's table, derived via immunoSEQ multiplex PCR, lists solely in-frame clones and lacks some. Of approximately 2.1 million clones in the sample, roughly 93% are singletons; the top ten hold about 0.37%. The sequenced material came from naive CD4+ T cells from PBMCs. Subset here: CD45RA+ positively selected. All receptors come from a man between 18 and 35 years old in good health. Some clones in this sample may be carry-over from other donors' samples.

This clone was seen a single time. The J gene is TRBJ2-1, the V gene TRBV7-9; 7 bases agree with TRBD2. The CDR3 has 16 amino acids. CDR1 and CDR2 (germline): SEHNR, FQNEAQ (reference sequence). The ends lost 3 bases at V and 7 bases at J; junction bases unmatched: 12. The CDR3 reads CASSFPGGLAVNEQFF. The CDR3 DNA follows: TGTGCCAGCAGCTTCCCGGGTGGGCTAGCGGTAAATGAGCAGTTCTTC.

This chain connects TRBV18 to TRBJ2-1; 7 bases are shared with TRBD2. The CDR3 sequence is 15 residues long. The V segment lost 1 base and the J segment 10 bases; nucleotides outside the gene matches: 10. Germline CDR1 KGHSH, CDR2 LQKENI. The DNA for the CDR3 is TGTGCCAGCTCACCACGGTGGCTAGCGGCGAGCGAGCAGTTCTTC. Translation: CASSPRWLAASEQFF. The full variable domain, in which reference TRBV18 and TRBJ2-1 provide the parts outside the CDR3, is NAGVMQNPRHLVRRRGQEARLRCSPMKGHSHVYWYRQLPEEGLKFMVYLQKENIIDESGMPKERFSAEFPKEGPSILRIQQVVRGDSAAYFCASSPRWLAASEQFFGPGTRLTVL.

This clone appeared once. The chain is built from TRBV6-1 and TRBJ1-2; no clear D. Germline V gene lookup returns CDR1 MNHNS and CDR2 SASEGT. The V end was cut by 10 bases, the J end by 2 bases, with 20 bases between. The CDR3 sequence is 15 residues long. CDR3 nucleotide sequence: TGTGCCACCTCCGGTAGAGCGCGCTCCAACTATGGCTACACCTTC. It codes for CATSGRARSNYGYTF.

The chain uses TRBV11-3 and TRBJ2-7; 12 bases map to TRBD2. This CDR3 has 15 amino acids. Germline loops: CDR1 SGHNT, CDR2 YENEEA. V lost 5 bases, J lost 6 bases, and 8 bases stayed unmatched. CDR3: CASSPGLAGRVEQYF. In nucleotides, the CDR3 is TGTGCCAGCAGCCCCGGACTAGCGGGACGGGTCGAGCAGTACTTC.

This chain connects TRBV5-6 to TRBJ1-3; D ambiguous. CDR1 is SGHDT, CDR2 YYEEEE, per germline. This CDR3 is built from 15 residues. The V end was cut by 0 bases, the J end by 5 bases, with 12 bases between. The CDR3 DNA is TGTGCCAGCAGCTTGGGAGAAACCAAAAGAAACACCATATATTTT. The encoded protein is CASSLGETKRNTIYF.

CDR3 amino acids: CASCRLSYGYTF. The CDR3 nucleotides are TGTGCCAGCTGTAGACTGAGCTATGGCTACACCTTC. This sequence joins TRBV5-6 and TRBJ1-2, with D unclear. Trimming removed 7 bases at V and 4 bases at J, with 11 bases between. Germline-derived CDR1 and CDR2 are SGHDT and YYEEEE. This CDR3 region has 12 residues.

This CDR3 reads CASRPRATNEKLFF. CDR3 bases: TGTGCCAGCAGGCCTAGGGCCACTAATGAAAAACTGTTTTTT. This chain uses TRBV2 with TRBJ1-4; D is ambiguous. The CDR3 spans 14 residues. Trimming took 6 bases from V and 2 from J, leaving 10 bases between them. CDR1 SNHLY and CDR2 FYNNEI come from the germline V gene. Complete variable domain (other parts from reference TRBV2 and TRBJ1-4): EPEVTQTPSHQVTQMGQEVILRCVPISNHLYFYWYRQILGQKVEFLVSFYNNEISEKSEIFDDQFSVERPDGSNFTLKIRSTKLEDSAMYFCASRPRATNEKLFFGSGTQLSVL.

The chain links TRBV4-1 to TRBJ2-6; D is possibly TRBD1 (6 bases). CDR1 and CDR2 (germline): MGHRA, YSYEKL. This CDR3 region has 16 residues. V lost 4 bases and J lost 1, with 11 bases in between. The chain's CDR3 is CASSRDTGSGANVLTF. As DNA, the CDR3 is TGCGCCAGCAGCCGAGACACAGGGTCTGGGGCCAACGTCCTGACTTTC.

The chain employs TRBV30 and TRBJ1-5, with D possibly matching TRBD1 (5 bases). Germline CDR1 reads GTSNPN; CDR2 reads SVGIG (reference sequence). CDR3 length: 13 residues. V was pared by 5 bases and J by 6 bases, with 14 bases between. CDR3 in amino acids: CAWGTVLGQPQHF. The CDR3 region has the DNA TGTGCCTGGGGGACTGTCCTAGGTCAGCCCCAGCATTTT.

The chain employs TRBV5-1 and TRBJ2-5; perhaps TRBD1 as D (5 bases). The germline V gene has CDR1 SGHRS and CDR2 YFSETQ. The ends were cut back, 4 bases at V and 4 bases at J, with 26 bases in the middle. The CDR3 runs 18 residues. CDR3 sequence (DNA): TGCGCCAGCAGCCCCCGAGTAGTTCAGGGCCGTTACCCAGAGACCCAGTACTTC. Its translation is CASSPRVVQGRYPETQYF.

The V gene is TRBV10-2, the J gene TRBJ1-1; D remains unclear. The CDR3 totals 11 residues. V gave up 7 bases and J gave up 2 bases, with 5 bases separating them. The germline gives CDR1 WSHSY, CDR2 SAAADI. The CDR3 DNA follows: TGCGCCAGCATTAGAAACACTGAAGCTTTCTTT. Its translation is CASIRNTEAFF.

This chain joins TRBV27 and TRBJ2-2; D ambiguous. V lost 5 bases, J lost 6 bases, and 13 bases lay in between. Looked up from germline, CDR1 is MNHEY and CDR2 is SMNVEV (reference sequence). This CDR3 comprises 14 residues. Written as DNA, the CDR3 is TGTGCCAGCAGTCCACGGCCCTTTGCCGGGGAGCTGTTTTTT. Encoded protein: CASSPRPFAGELFF.

This chain connects TRBV6-1 to TRBJ2-7; TRBD1 is a possible D gene (6 bases). The length of the CDR3 is 15 residues. Germline V gives CDR1 MNHNS, CDR2 SASEGT. V dropped 3 bases and J dropped 6 bases, with 18 bases sitting between them. The DNA of the CDR3 is TGTGCCAGCAGTGATGTTGGGGACACAAAATTCGAGCAGTACTTC. It is translated as CASSDVGDTKFEQYF.

This clone was recorded once. The rearrangement joins TRBV2 to TRBJ2-5, with D uncertain. The CDR3 extends over 12 amino acids. Germline V gives CDR1 SNHLY, CDR2 FYNNEI. The V end was cut by 3 bases, the J end by 9 bases, with 11 bases between. CDR3: CASSEGPTPQYF. The CDR3 DNA reads as TGTGCCAGCAGTGAGGGCCCGACGCCCCAGTACTTC.

The count of this clone is one. The chain is built from TRBV5-1 and TRBJ2-3; D is perhaps TRBD1 (5 bases). The CDR3 contains 15 residues. Germline assignment: CDR1 SGHRS and CDR2 YFSETQ. Trimming pared 1 base from V and 1 base from J, leaving 10 bases between. CDR3 residues: CASSLSGFGTDTQYF. The CDR3 bases are TGCGCCAGCAGCTTGTCAGGGTTCGGCACAGATACGCAGTATTTT.

The CDR3 DNA sequence: TGTGCCAGCAGCTTAGCGGCAGGGGGCGGATTGGATGAAAAACTGTTTTTT. Amino acid sequence: CASSLAAGGGLDEKLFF. The J gene is TRBJ1-4, the V gene TRBV7-9; 8 positions agree with TRBD1. Germline V lookup: CDR1 SEHNR, CDR2 FQNEAQ (reference sequence). Losses at the gene ends were 0 bases for V and 6 bases for J; bases not matched to a gene: 9. The CDR3 consists of 17 residues. The entire variable domain, with the rest obtained from reference TRBV7-9 and TRBJ1-4, is as follows: DTGVSQNPRHKITKRGQNVTFRCDPISEHNRLYWYRQTLGQGPEFLTYFQNEAQLEKSRLLSDRFSAERPKGSFSTLEIQRTEQGDSAMYLCASSLAAGGGLDEKLFFGSGTQLSVL.

This rearrangement joins TRBV7-6 to TRBJ1-1, with D unresolved. This CDR3 spans 14 amino acids. Trimming cost V 1 base and J 1 base, with 7 bases left between them. Germline-derived CDR1 and CDR2 are SGHVS and FNYEAQ. The CDR3 nucleotides read TGTGCCAGCAGCTTAGGGGCGGGGAACACTGAAGCTTTCTTT. This translates into CASSLGAGNTEAFF.

This chain connects TRBV2 to TRBJ2-3; 9 nucleotides match TRBD2. V shed 3 bases and J 10 bases; nucleotides not matched to a gene: 8. The germline CDR1 and CDR2 sequences are SNHLY and FYNNEI. The CDR3 is made up of 14 amino acids. In nucleotides, the CDR3 is TGTGCCAGCAGTGAGAGGCTAGCGGGACTCTCGCAGTATTTT. It yields the protein CASSERLAGLSQYF.

This clone was observed a single time. Other DNA sequences within the sample encode an identical CDR3. CDR3 coding DNA: TGCGCCAGCAGCTTGGTGGGACAGACCTACGAGCAGTACTTC. Its translation is CASSLVGQTYEQYF. The gene calls are TRBV5-1 and TRBJ2-7; 7 positions agree with TRBD1. Germline trimming cut 0 bases from V and 2 bases from J; bases unmatched to any gene: 2. CDR1 SGHRS and CDR2 YFSETQ come from the germline V gene. This CDR3 spans 14 amino acids. Together with reference TRBV5-1 and TRBJ2-7, the CDR3 gives the full variable domain: KAGVTQTPRYLIKTRGQQVTLSCSPISGHRSVSWYQQTPGQGLQFLFEYFSETQRNKGNFPGRFSGRQFSNSRSEMNVSTLELGDSALYLCASSLVGQTYEQYFGPGTRLTVT.

The chain joins TRBV6-1 to TRBJ1-5; perhaps TRBD1 as D (6 bases). This CDR3 is built from 15 residues. The V end lost 0 bases, the J end lost 7 bases, and 13 bases lay between the germline ends. Per germline, CDR1 MNHNS and CDR2 SASEGT. CDR3 residues: CASSEASQGPQPQHF. DNA for the CDR3: TGTGCCAGCAGTGAAGCGAGTCAGGGGCCCCAGCCCCAGCATTTT.

J is TRBJ2-1 and V is TRBV6-4; D perhaps matches TRBD2 (6 bases). The CDR3 length is 15 residues. Germline assignment: CDR1 MRHNA and CDR2 SNTAGT. V was pared by 1 base and J by 7 bases, with 14 bases between. CDR3 coding DNA: TGTGCCAGCAGTGACTGGCGGGATGGTGGGAATGAGCAGTTCTTC. Protein: CASSDWRDGGNEQFF.